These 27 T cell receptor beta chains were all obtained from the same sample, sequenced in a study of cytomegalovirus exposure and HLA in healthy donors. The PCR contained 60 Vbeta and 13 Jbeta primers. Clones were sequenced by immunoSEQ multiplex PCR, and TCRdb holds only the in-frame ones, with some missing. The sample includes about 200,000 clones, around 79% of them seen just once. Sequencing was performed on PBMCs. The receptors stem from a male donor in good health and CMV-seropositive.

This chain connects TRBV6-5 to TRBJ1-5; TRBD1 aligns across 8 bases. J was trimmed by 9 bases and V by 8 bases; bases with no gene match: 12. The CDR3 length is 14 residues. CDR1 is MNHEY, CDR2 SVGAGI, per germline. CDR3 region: CASGTGQGRRPQHF. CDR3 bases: TGTGCCAGCGGAACCGGACAGGGAAGGAGGCCCCAGCATTTT.

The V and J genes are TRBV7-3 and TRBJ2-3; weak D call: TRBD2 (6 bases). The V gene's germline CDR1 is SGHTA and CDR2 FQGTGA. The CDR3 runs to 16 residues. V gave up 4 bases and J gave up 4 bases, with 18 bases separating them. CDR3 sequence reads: CASSSRTAPGADTQYF. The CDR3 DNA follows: TGTGCCAGCAGCTCCCGGACCGCCCCGGGGGCAGATACGCAGTATTTT.

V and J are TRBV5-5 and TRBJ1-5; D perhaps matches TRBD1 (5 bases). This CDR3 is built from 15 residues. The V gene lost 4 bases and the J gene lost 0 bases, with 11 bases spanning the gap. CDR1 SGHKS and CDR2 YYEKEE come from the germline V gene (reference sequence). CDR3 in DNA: TGTGCCAGCAGCATCCAGGGTAATAGCAATCAGCCCCAGCATTTT. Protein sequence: CASSIQGNSNQPQHF.

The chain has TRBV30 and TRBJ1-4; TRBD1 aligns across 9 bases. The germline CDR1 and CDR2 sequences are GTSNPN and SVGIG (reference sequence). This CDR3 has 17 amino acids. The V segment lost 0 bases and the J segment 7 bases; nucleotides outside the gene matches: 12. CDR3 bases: TGTGCCTGGAGTGTGCGGCGGCTTGGGACAGGGTTTGAAAAACTGTTTTTT. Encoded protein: CAWSVRRLGTGFEKLFF.

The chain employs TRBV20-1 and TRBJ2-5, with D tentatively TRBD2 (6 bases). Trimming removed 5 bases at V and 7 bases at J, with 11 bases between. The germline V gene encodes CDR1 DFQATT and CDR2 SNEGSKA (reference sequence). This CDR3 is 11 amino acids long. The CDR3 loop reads CSARTTGTQYF. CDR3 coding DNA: TGCAGTGCTCGGACTACTGGGACCCAGTACTTC.

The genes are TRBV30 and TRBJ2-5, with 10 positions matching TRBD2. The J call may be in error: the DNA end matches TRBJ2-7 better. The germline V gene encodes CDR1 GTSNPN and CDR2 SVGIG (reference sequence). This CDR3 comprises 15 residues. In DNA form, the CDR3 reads TGTGCCTATAAATCTACTAGCGGGAAGGCATACGAGCAGTACTTC. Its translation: CAYKSTSGKAYEQYF.

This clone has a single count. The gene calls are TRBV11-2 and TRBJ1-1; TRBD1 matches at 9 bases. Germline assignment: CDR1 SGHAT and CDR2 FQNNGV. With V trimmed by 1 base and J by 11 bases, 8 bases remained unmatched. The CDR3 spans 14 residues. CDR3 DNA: TGTGCCAGCAGCTTAGGACAGGGGGGGGAGTCGGCTTTCTTT. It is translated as CASSLGQGGESAFF. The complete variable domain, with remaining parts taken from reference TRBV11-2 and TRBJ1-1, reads EAGVAQSPRYKIIEKRQSVAFWCNPISGHATLYWYQQILGQGPKLLIQFQNNGVVDDSQLPKDRFSAERLKGVDSTLKIQPAKLEDSAVYLCASSLGQGGESAFFGQGTRLTVV.

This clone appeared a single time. The CDR3 coding sequence is TGTGCCAGCAGTGGGGGGGGGCTTTACCAAGAGACCCAGTACTTC. Amino acid sequence: CASSGGGLYQETQYF. The chain has TRBV25-1 and TRBJ2-5, with a weak D call TRBD2 (7 bases). The CDR3 spans 15 residues. CDR1 and CDR2 from the germline V gene are MGHDK and SYGVNS. V lost 4 bases, J lost 0 bases, and 12 bases lay in between.

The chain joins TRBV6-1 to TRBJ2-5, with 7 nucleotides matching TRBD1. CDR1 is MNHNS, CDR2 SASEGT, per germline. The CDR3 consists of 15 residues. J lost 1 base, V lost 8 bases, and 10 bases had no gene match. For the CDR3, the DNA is TGTGCCAGCGTACCCCGGGACAGCTTCCAAGAGACCCAGTACTTC. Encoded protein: CASVPRDSFQETQYF.

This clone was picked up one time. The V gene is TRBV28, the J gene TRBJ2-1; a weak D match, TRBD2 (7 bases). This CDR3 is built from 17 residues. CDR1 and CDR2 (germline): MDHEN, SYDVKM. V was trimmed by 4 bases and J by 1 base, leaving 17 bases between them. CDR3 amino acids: CASSSLLRGRSYNEQFF. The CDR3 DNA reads TGTGCCAGCAGTTCCCTCTTGCGGGGGCGGTCCTACAATGAGCAGTTCTTC.

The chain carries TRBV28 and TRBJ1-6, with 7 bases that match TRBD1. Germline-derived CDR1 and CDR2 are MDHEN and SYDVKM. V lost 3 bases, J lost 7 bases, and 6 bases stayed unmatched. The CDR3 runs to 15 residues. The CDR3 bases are TGTGCCAGCAGTTTTTACGACAGGGACAATTCACCCCTCCACTTT. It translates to CASSFYDRDNSPLHF.

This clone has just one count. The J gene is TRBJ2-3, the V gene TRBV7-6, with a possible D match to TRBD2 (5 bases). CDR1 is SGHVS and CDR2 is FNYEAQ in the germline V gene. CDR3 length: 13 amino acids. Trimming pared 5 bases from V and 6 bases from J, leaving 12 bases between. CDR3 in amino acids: CASSLGEGDTQYF. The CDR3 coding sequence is TGTGCCAGCAGCCTGGGTGAGGGTGATACGCAGTATTTT.

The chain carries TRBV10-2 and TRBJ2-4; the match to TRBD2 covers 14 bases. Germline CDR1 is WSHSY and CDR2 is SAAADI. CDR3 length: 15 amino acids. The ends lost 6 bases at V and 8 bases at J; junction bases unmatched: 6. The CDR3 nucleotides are TGCGCCAGCAGAGAGACTAGCGGGAGGGGATACATTCAGTACTTC. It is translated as CASRETSGRGYIQYF.

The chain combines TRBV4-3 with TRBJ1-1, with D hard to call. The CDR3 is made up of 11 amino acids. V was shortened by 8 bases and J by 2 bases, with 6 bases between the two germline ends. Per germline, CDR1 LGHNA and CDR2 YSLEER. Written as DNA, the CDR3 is TGCGCCAGCGTCAAAAACACTGAAGCTTTCTTT. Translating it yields CASVKNTEAFF.

The CDR3 region is CASSVAGTGGTETQYF. As DNA, the CDR3 is TGTGCCAGCAGTGTCGCCGGGACAGGGGGCACGGAGACCCAGTACTTC. This chain connects TRBV6-6 to TRBJ2-5; the match to TRBD1 covers 12 bases. This CDR3 comprises 16 residues. The germline V gene encodes CDR1 MNHNY and CDR2 SVGAGI (reference sequence). Trimming took 5 bases from V and 5 from J; bases not matched to a gene: 9.

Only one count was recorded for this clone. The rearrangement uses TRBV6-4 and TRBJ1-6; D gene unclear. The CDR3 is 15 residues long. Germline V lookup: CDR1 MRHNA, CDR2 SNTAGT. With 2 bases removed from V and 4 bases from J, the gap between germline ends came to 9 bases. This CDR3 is CASSDTGGYNSPLHF. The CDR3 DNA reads TGTGCCAGCAGTGACACGGGTGGTTATAATTCACCCCTCCACTTT.

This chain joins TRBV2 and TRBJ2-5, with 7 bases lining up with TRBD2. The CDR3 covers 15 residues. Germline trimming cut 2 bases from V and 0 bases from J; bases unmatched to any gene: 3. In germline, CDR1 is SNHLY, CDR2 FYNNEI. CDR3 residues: CASSESGAYQETQYF. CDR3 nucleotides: TGTGCCAGCAGTGAAAGCGGGGCTTACCAAGAGACCCAGTACTTC.

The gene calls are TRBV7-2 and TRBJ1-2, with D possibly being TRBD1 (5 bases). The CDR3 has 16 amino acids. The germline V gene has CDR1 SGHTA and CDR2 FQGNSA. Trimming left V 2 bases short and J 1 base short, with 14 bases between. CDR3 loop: CASSLNRGTFNYGYTF. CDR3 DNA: TGTGCCAGCAGCTTAAACCGCGGGACCTTTAACTATGGCTACACCTTC.

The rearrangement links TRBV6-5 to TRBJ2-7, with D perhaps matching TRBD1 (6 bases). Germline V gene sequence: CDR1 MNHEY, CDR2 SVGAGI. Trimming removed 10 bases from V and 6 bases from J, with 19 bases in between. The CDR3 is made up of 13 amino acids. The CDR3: CATQSVGAGEQYF. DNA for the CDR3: TGTGCCACCCAATCAGTGGGGGCAGGCGAGCAGTACTTC.

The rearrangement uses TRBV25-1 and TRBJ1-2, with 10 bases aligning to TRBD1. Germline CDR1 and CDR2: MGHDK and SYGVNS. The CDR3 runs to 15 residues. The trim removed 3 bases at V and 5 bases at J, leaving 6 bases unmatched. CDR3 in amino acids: CASSDPDRGEYGYTF. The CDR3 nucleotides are TGTGCCAGCAGTGACCCGGACAGGGGGGAGTATGGCTACACCTTC.

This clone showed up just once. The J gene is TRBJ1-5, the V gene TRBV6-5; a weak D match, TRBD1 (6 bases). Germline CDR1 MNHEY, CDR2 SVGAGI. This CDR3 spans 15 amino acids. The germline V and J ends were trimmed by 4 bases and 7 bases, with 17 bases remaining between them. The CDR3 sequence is CASSSSGTTGQPQHF. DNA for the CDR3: TGTGCCAGCAGTTCTTCCGGGACAACGGGGCAGCCCCAGCATTTT.

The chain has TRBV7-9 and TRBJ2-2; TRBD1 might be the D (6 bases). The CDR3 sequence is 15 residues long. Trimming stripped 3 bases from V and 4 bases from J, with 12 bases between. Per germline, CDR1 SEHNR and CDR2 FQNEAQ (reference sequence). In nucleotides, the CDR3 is TGTGCCAGCAGCTTTACCCAGGGGAGCACCGGGGAGCTGTTTTTT. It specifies CASSFTQGSTGELFF.

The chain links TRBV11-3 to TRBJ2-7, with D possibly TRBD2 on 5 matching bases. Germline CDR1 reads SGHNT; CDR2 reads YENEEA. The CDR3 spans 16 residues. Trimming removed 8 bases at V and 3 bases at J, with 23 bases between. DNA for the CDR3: TGTGCCAGCGTACCTGGATCTAAGGACTCCTTCTACGAGCAGTACTTC. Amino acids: CASVPGSKDSFYEQYF.

CDR3 loop: CASSRQGSGGYTF. As DNA, the CDR3 is TGCGCCAGCAGCCGACAGGGTAGTGGTGGCTACACCTTC. The chain joins TRBV4-1 to TRBJ1-2; TRBD1 matches at 7 bases. The ends lost 4 bases at V and 7 bases at J; junction bases unmatched: 6. The CDR3 has 13 amino acids. The germline V gene encodes CDR1 MGHRA and CDR2 YSYEKL.

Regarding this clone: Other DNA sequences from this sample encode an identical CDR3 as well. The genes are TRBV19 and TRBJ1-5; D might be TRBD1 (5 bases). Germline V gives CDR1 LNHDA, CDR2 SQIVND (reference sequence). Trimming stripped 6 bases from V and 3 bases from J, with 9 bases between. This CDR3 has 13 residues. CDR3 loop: CASRAGYNQPQHF. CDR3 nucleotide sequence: TGTGCCAGTAGAGCAGGGTACAATCAGCCCCAGCATTTT.

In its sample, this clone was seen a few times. CDR3 nucleotide sequence: TGTGCCAGCAGCCAACGCACAGACAACACTGAAGCTTTCTTT. Its translation: CASSQRTDNTEAFF. The J gene is TRBJ1-1, the V gene TRBV7-6; D unresolved. V was cut by 5 bases and J by 2 bases, with 12 bases left in between. Per germline, CDR1 SGHVS and CDR2 FNYEAQ. The length of the CDR3 is 14 residues.

For the CDR3, the DNA is TGTGCCAGCAGCTTAGTCGCGGGAGGGCCCGATGAGCAGTTCTTC. It is translated as CASSLVAGGPDEQFF. The chain has TRBV7-2 and TRBJ2-1; TRBD2 matches 9 bases. The V gene's germline CDR1 is SGHTA and CDR2 FQGNSA. CDR3 size: 15 residues. Trimming cost V 1 base and J 8 bases; bases outside gene matches: 6.